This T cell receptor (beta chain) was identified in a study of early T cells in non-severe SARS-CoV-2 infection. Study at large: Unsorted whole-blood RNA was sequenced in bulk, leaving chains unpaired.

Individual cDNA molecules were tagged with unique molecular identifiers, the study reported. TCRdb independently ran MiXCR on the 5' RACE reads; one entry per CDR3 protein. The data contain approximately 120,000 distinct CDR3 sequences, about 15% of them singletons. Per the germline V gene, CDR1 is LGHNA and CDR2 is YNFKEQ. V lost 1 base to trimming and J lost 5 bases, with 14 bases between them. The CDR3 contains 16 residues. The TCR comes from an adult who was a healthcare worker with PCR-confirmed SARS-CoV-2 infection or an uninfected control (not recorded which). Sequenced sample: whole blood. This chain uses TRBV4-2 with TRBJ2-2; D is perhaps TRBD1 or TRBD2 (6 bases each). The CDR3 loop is CASSQVAIGGTGELFF. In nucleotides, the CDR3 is TGTGCCAGCAGCCAAGTCGCCATAGGGGGGACCGGGGAGCTGTTTTTT.